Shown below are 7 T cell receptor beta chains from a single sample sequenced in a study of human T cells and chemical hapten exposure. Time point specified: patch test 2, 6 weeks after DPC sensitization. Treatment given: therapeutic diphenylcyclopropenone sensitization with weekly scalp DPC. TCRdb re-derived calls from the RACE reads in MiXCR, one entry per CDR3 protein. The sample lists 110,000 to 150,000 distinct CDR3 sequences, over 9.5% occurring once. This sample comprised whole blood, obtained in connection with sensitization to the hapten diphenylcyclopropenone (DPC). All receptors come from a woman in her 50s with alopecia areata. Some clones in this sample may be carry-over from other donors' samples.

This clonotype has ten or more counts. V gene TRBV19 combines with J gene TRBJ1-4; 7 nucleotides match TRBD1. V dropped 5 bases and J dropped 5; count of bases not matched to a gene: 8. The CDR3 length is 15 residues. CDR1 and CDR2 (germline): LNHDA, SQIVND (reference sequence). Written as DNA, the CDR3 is TGTGCCAGTAGTCTCCGGGGACAGCTCAATGAAAAACTGTTTTTT. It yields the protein CASSLRGQLNEKLFF.

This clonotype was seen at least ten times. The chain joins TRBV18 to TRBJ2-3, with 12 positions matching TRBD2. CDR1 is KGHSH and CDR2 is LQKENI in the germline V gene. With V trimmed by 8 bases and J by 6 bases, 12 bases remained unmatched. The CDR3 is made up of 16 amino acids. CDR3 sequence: CASAPGTSGPRDTQYF. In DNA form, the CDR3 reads TGTGCCAGCGCCCCAGGGACTAGCGGGCCTCGGGATACGCAGTATTTT.

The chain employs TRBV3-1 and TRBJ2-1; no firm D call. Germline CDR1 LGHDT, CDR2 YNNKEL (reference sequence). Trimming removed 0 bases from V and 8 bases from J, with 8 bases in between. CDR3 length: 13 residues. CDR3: CASSQDPLDEQFF. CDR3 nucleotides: TGTGCCAGCAGCCAAGATCCTCTCGATGAGCAGTTCTTC.

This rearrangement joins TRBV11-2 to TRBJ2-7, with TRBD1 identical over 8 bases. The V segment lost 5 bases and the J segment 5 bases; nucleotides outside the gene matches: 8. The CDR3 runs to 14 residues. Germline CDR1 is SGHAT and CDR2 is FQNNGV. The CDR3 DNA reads TGTGCCAGCAGCGTAAACGACAGGGGCCACGAGCAGTACTTC. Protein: CASSVNDRGHEQYF.

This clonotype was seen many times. The CDR3 loop reads CAISPGGSSGDEQYF. The CDR3 DNA follows: TGTGCCATCAGTCCTGGCGGGAGCTCAGGGGACGAGCAGTACTTC. The chain employs TRBV10-3 and TRBJ2-7; perhaps TRBD2 as D (7 bases). Trimming stripped 5 bases from V and 5 bases from J, with 19 bases between. The CDR3 loop spans 15 amino acids. The V gene's germline CDR1 is ENHRY and CDR2 SYGVKD.

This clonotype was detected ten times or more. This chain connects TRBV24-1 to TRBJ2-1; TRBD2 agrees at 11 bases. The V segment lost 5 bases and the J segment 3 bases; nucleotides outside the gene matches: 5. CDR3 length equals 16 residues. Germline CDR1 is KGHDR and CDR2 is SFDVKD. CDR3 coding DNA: TGTGCCACCAGTGTTCCGCTAGCGGGAGGCTACAATGAGCAGTTCTTC. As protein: CATSVPLAGGYNEQFF.

The CDR3 nucleotides read TGTGCCAGCAGCCAGGGACTGAGCTACGAGCAGTACTTC. It is translated as CASSQGLSYEQYF. The chain is built from TRBV13 and TRBJ2-7; D might be TRBD2 (6 bases). Germline-derived CDR1 and CDR2 are PRHDT and FYEKMQ (reference sequence). V lost 5 bases and J 3 bases, leaving 11 bases between the germline ends. The CDR3 runs 13 residues.